One and the same sample provided the 5 T cell receptor beta chains below, sequenced in a study of blood T cell repertoires in COVID-19. The data were produced by immunoSEQ multiplex PCR, yet TCRdb's version contains in-frame clones alone and is incomplete. The sample has about 98,000 clones, more than 75% seen once. The sample comprised peripheral blood. These receptor sequences come from a man older than 75 with acute or convalescent COVID-19.

This chain joins TRBV5-4 and TRBJ2-7, with D tentatively TRBD2 (5 bases). The CDR3 sequence is 13 residues long. Trimming shortened V by 0 bases and J by 2 bases, and 6 bases separated the two germline ends. Germline CDR1 is SGHNT and CDR2 is YYREEE (reference sequence). The CDR3 DNA reads as TGTGCCAGCAGCTTGGGACTAACCTACGAGCAGTACTTC. Translation: CASSLGLTYEQYF.

The chain recombines TRBV11-2 with TRBJ1-4; 9 nucleotides agree with TRBD1. Germline trimming cut 3 bases from V and 6 bases from J; bases unmatched to any gene: 5. This CDR3 comprises 15 residues. CDR1 and CDR2 from the germline V gene are SGHAT and FQNNGV. This chain's CDR3 is CASSFSRQGDEKLFF. The CDR3, as DNA: TGTGCCAGCAGCTTTTCCCGACAGGGGGATGAAAAACTGTTTTTT.

The chain links TRBV5-1 to TRBJ1-5; tentatively, D is TRBD1 (5 bases). The CDR3 has 15 residues. CDR1 is SGHRS, CDR2 YFSETQ, per germline. Trimming removed 0 bases at V and 0 bases at J, with 7 bases between. The CDR3 nucleotides are TGCGCCAGCAGCTTGGCAGGGAATAGCAATCAGCCCCAGCATTTT. Translation gives CASSLAGNSNQPQHF.

The chain joins TRBV19 to TRBJ1-5; 9 bases line up with TRBD1. J gave up 2 bases and V 5 bases, and 4 bases lay outside the gene matches. Germline V gene lookup returns CDR1 LNHDA and CDR2 SQIVND (reference sequence). The CDR3 has 15 residues. The CDR3 spells CASSSDRGGNQPQHF. CDR3 bases: TGTGCCAGTAGTTCCGACAGGGGGGGCAATCAGCCCCAGCATTTT.

In this sample, this clone turned up once. The same CDR3 also results from other DNA sequences found in this sample. The gene calls are TRBV28 and TRBJ2-7; TRBD2 aligns across 7 bases. The J segment lost 1 base and the V segment lost 3 bases, leaving 0 bases of the junction unmatched. The CDR3 runs to 13 residues. CDR1 and CDR2 from the germline V gene are MDHEN and SYDVKM. Here the CDR3 reads CASSLGGSYEQYF. The CDR3, as DNA: TGTGCCAGCAGTTTGGGGGGGTCCTACGAGCAGTACTTC.